The 10 T cell receptor beta chains given below trace back to one sample, sequenced in a study of cytomegalovirus exposure and HLA in healthy donors. Sequenced by immunoSEQ multiplex PCR; TCRdb stores in-frame clones only, minus some. The sample carries roughly 140,000 clones, approximately 91% recorded once. Material for sequencing was PBMCs. These receptors all come from a man aged 18 to 35 in good health and CMV-seronegative.

The rearrangement uses TRBV9 and TRBJ2-1, with 10 nucleotides matching TRBD2. CDR1 is SGDLS, CDR2 YYNGEE, per germline. Trimming at V came to 3 bases and at J to 5 bases, leaving 11 bases not matched to a gene. The CDR3 consists of 17 residues. The CDR3, as DNA: TGTGCCAGCAGCGATGGTCTAGCGGGAGCAGGGGACAATGAGCAGTTCTTC. Translating it yields CASSDGLAGAGDNEQFF.

The chain uses TRBV9 and TRBJ2-2; D uncertain. Germline-derived CDR1 and CDR2 are SGDLS and YYNGEE. This CDR3 contains 15 residues. V was shortened by 4 bases and J by 3 bases, with 13 bases between the two germline ends. CDR3 region: CASSRRFGHTGELFF. DNA of the CDR3: TGTGCCAGCAGCCGCAGATTTGGGCACACCGGGGAGCTGTTTTTT.

This clone was picked up one time. The chain combines TRBV19 with TRBJ2-1, with 12 nucleotides matching TRBD2. With 5 bases clipped from V and 10 bases from J, the junction kept 15 bases outside the gene matches. Germline values: CDR1 LNHDA, CDR2 SQIVND (reference sequence). The CDR3 is 17 amino acids. The CDR3 DNA reads TGTGCCAGTAGTCCAACATCTAGCGGGGGGGCCCTTAACGAGCAGTTCTTC. Its translation is CASSPTSSGGALNEQFF.

The chain employs TRBV4-2 and TRBJ1-2; D remains ambiguous. The CDR3 is 16 amino acids. Trimming cost V 2 bases and J 0 bases, with 13 bases left between them. Germline V CDR1 and CDR2: LGHNA, YNFKEQ. The CDR3 protein is CASSQYWSVTNYGYTF. The CDR3, as DNA: TGTGCCAGCAGCCAATACTGGAGCGTTACTAACTATGGCTACACCTTC.

The rearrangement uses TRBV10-3 and TRBJ2-7; TRBD2 is a possible D gene (5 bases). Germline CDR1 and CDR2: ENHRY and SYGVKD. This CDR3 has 13 residues. Trimming took off 4 bases at V and 6 bases at J, with 13 bases between the two ends. CDR3 sequence (DNA): TGTGCCATCAGTGGGACTGGTGGTGGCGAGCAGTACGTC. Translation: CAISGTGGGEQYV.

J is TRBJ2-1 and V is TRBV29-1; 7 bases match TRBD2. CDR3 size: 13 residues. After removal of 8 bases from V and 7 bases from J, the junction contained 11 bases not matched to a gene. From germline, CDR1 is SQVTM and CDR2 ANQGSEA. The CDR3 loop is CSTGEGRLNEQFF. CDR3 sequence (DNA): TGCAGCACTGGGGAGGGCCGGTTGAATGAGCAGTTCTTC.

This chain links TRBV29-1 with TRBJ1-2; the D is unclear. CDR1 and CDR2 (germline): SQVTM, ANQGSEA. The CDR3 consists of 12 residues. V was clipped by 5 bases and J by 1 base, with 8 bases between them. In DNA, the CDR3 is TGCAGCGTTTATTCTAGTAACTATGGCTACACCTTC. Amino acids: CSVYSSNYGYTF.

This sequence joins TRBV30 and TRBJ1-5, with a weak D call TRBD1 (5 bases). The ends were cut back, 1 base at V and 7 bases at J, with 8 bases in the middle. Per the germline V gene, CDR1 is GTSNPN and CDR2 is SVGIG (reference sequence). This CDR3 has 12 residues. CDR3 loop: CAWSGGDQPQHF. The CDR3 DNA follows: TGTGCCTGGAGTGGGGGGGACCAGCCCCAGCATTTT.

The chain uses TRBV12-2 and TRBJ2-7; TRBD2, as called in the table, went unchecked against the DNA. TRBV12-2 is a known pseudogene. The CDR3 consists of 23 residues. The CDR3 DNA sequence: TGTGCAAGTCGCATTATGGGGGGACAGGGGGCTCGGAGGACTAGCGGGACTCGCCACGAGCAGTACGTC. Residues: CASRIMGGQGARRTSGTRHEQYV.

This chain links TRBV2 with TRBJ1-5; TRBD1 might be the D (5 bases). The CDR3 is 15 residues long. Germline CDR1 and CDR2: SNHLY and FYNNEI. Trimming stripped 5 bases from V and 4 bases from J, with 15 bases between. DNA of the CDR3: TGTGCCAGCAGTTCGGGACTTCTACCGAATCAGCCCCAGCATTTT. This translates into CASSSGLLPNQPQHF.